This T cell receptor beta chain was observed in a study of blood T cell repertoires in COVID-19. The method was immunoSEQ multiplex PCR; TCRdb's version includes in-frame clones alone and lacks a portion of them. This sample carries roughly 250,000 clones, 81% of them seen once, and the ten largest clones take around 3.2%. This clone appeared a few times. This receptor was identified in a woman in her fifties or sixties with active or convalescent COVID-19. The specimen sequenced was peripheral blood.

CDR3 in DNA: TGTGCCAGCAGCTTGGCCCTCGTCACAGATACGCAGTATTTT. Its translation: CASSLALVTDTQYF. The gene calls are TRBV7-8 and TRBJ2-3; D is ambiguous. Germline assignment: CDR1 SGHVS and CDR2 FQNEAQ. The ends were cut back, 3 bases at V and 2 bases at J, with 9 bases in the middle. This CDR3 region has 14 residues.